One sample yielded the 15 T cell receptor beta chains listed below, sequenced in a study of pediatric ulcerative colitis. The table came from immunoSEQ multiplex PCR; TCRdb's copy has only in-frame clones and leaves some out. In the table there are 30,000 to 40,000 clones, about 81% of which are singletons. One to two pinch biopsies were taken from the rectum during colonoscopy. Sequencing was performed on gut tissue. The receptors come from a boy aged 5-17 years with mild ulcerative colitis.

The CDR3 region is CATSGEPGLKFNEQFF. CDR3 coding DNA: TGTGCCACCAGCGGTGAACCGGGACTGAAATTCAATGAGCAGTTCTTC. The chain carries TRBV15 and TRBJ2-1; D is possibly TRBD2 (6 bases). The CDR3 runs to 16 residues. CDR1 and CDR2 (germline): LNHNV, YYDKDF (reference sequence). Between the trimmed V and J ends, which lost 5 bases and 6 bases, there was a span of 20 bases.

This chain joins TRBV23-1 and TRBJ2-3, with TRBD2 identical over 13 bases. TRBV23-1 is designated an ORF whose function remains uncertain. Trimming removed 6 bases from V and 12 bases from J; junction bases left unmatched: 6. The CDR3 is 13 residues long. CDR3 nucleotides: TGCGCCAGCAGAAAACTAGCGGGGGGGCTTCAGTATTTT. Encoded protein: CASRKLAGGLQYF.

V and J are TRBV19 and TRBJ1-4, with TRBD1 matching 9 bases. With V trimmed by 4 bases and J by 12 bases, 6 bases remained unmatched. Germline CDR1 and CDR2: LNHDA and SQIVND (reference sequence). CDR3 length: 13 amino acids. The CDR3 bases are TGTGCCAGTAGTAAGGACAGGGGTAAGCAACTGTTTTTT. This encodes CASSKDRGKQLFF.

J is TRBJ2-7 and V is TRBV5-1, with 10 bases lining up with TRBD2. The CDR3 totals 14 residues. Germline loops: CDR1 SGHRS, CDR2 YFSETQ. The junction had 4 bases not matched to a gene; V was cut back by 4 bases and J by 3 bases. CDR3 in amino acids: CASSVTSGVYEQYF. The DNA for the CDR3 is TGCGCCAGCAGCGTTACTAGCGGGGTCTACGAGCAGTACTTC.

V and J are TRBV5-8 and TRBJ1-2, with D tentatively TRBD1 (6 bases). CDR3 length: 13 amino acids. Per the germline V gene, CDR1 is SGHTS and CDR2 is YDEGEE. Trimming took 3 bases from V and 0 from J, leaving 6 bases between them. The CDR3 nucleotides are TGTGCCAGCAGCTGGACAGCTAACTATGGCTACACCTTC. Protein: CASSWTANYGYTF.

The rearrangement uses TRBV6-1 and TRBJ1-1; D may be TRBD1 (6 bases). V shed 8 bases and J shed 1 base, with 11 bases lying between them. Germline loops: CDR1 MNHNS, CDR2 SASEGT. The CDR3 contains 13 residues. The CDR3 nucleotides are TGTGCCAGCGGAACGGACAGGAACACTGAAGCTTTCTTT. Its protein product is CASGTDRNTEAFF.

This sequence joins TRBV5-1 and TRBJ2-1; tentative D call: TRBD2 (6 bases). CDR3 length equals 18 residues. Trimming removed 4 bases from V and 2 bases from J, with 22 bases in between. Germline V gene sequence: CDR1 SGHRS, CDR2 YFSETQ. In nucleotides, the CDR3 is TGCGCCAGCAGCATGGGACTCTACCCAGTCCCTACCTACAATGAGCAGTTCTTC. It is translated as CASSMGLYPVPTYNEQFF. The whole variable domain, remainder taken from reference TRBV5-1 and TRBJ2-1, is KAGVTQTPRYLIKTRGQQVTLSCSPISGHRSVSWYQQTPGQGLQFLFEYFSETQRNKGNFPGRFSGRQFSNSRSEMNVSTLELGDSALYLCASSMGLYPVPTYNEQFFGPGTRLTVL.

The chain carries TRBV2 and TRBJ1-1; D perhaps matches TRBD1 (5 bases). Germline loops: CDR1 SNHLY, CDR2 FYNNEI. The CDR3 sequence is 15 residues long. V lost 7 bases and J 2 bases, leaving 17 bases between the germline ends. The CDR3 is CASISPGRINTEAFF. The CDR3 DNA is TGTGCCAGCATTTCACCGGGACGGATTAACACTGAAGCTTTCTTT.

The chain is built from TRBV27 and TRBJ1-2; D possibly corresponds to TRBD1 (6 bases). The CDR3 runs to 16 residues. V shed 0 bases and J shed 6 bases, with 17 bases lying between them. Per germline, CDR1 MNHEY and CDR2 SMNVEV (reference sequence). The CDR3, as DNA: TGTGCCAGCAGTTTATCAGGGGAAAGGGACATAGATGGCTACACCTTC. It specifies CASSLSGERDIDGYTF.

The DNA for the CDR3 is TGTGCCAGCAGTTACTGGGGGGGCTTTAACAATGAGCAGTTCTTC. Amino acid sequence: CASSYWGGFNNEQFF. The V gene is TRBV6-5, the J gene TRBJ2-1; perhaps TRBD2 as D (7 bases). Germline CDR1 reads MNHEY; CDR2 reads SVGAGI. CDR3 length equals 15 residues. V shed 1 base and J shed 5 bases, with 12 bases lying between them.

The chain carries TRBV11-2 and TRBJ1-1; D is unresolved. V was trimmed by 1 base and J by 1 base, leaving 13 bases between them. The CDR3 runs to 16 residues. Germline V CDR1 and CDR2: SGHAT, FQNNGV. CDR3 nucleotides: TGTGCCAGCAGCTTAGGATTTAGTTTGCCGAACACTGAAGCTTTCTTT. Translation gives CASSLGFSLPNTEAFF.

The CDR3, as DNA: TGTGCCAGCAGCCCCCGGGTCGAGCAGTACTTC. This sequence encodes CASSPRVEQYF. The V gene is TRBV7-9, the J gene TRBJ2-7; D is undetermined. V dropped 5 bases and J dropped 6 bases, with 8 bases sitting between them. The CDR3 contains 11 residues. Germline V lookup: CDR1 SEHNR, CDR2 FQNEAQ (reference sequence).

This clone is a singleton in its sample. The chain couples TRBV5-1 to TRBJ1-2, with 8 bases identical to TRBD1. CDR1 is SGHRS, CDR2 YFSETQ, per germline. CDR3 size: 15 residues. The V gene end was trimmed by 3 bases and the J gene end by 8 bases; junction bases not matched to a gene: 12. The CDR3 here is CASSSIPAGGYGYTF. CDR3 coding DNA: TGCGCCAGCAGCTCAATACCGGCAGGGGGCTACGGCTACACCTTC.

The chain couples TRBV2 to TRBJ2-7; 8 bases line up with TRBD1. Per the germline V gene, CDR1 is SNHLY and CDR2 is FYNNEI. V dropped 7 bases and J dropped 4; count of bases not matched to a gene: 9. CDR3 length equals 14 residues. In nucleotides, the CDR3 is TGTGCCAGCAACGGACAGGGTCAGGGTTACGAGCAGTACTTC. This translates into CASNGQGQGYEQYF.

The J gene is TRBJ2-3, the V gene TRBV4-1, with D unclear. The CDR3 loop spans 13 amino acids. Between the trimmed V and J ends, which lost 0 bases and 4 bases, there was a span of 5 bases. The V gene's germline CDR1 is MGHRA and CDR2 YSYEKL. For the CDR3, the DNA is TGCGCCAGCAGCCAAGAGGCATCAGATACGCAGTATTTT. Encoded protein: CASSQEASDTQYF.